This entry lists 25 T cell receptor beta chains sequenced from one sample in a study of cytomegalovirus exposure and HLA in healthy donors. A multiplex PCR was run with 60 Vbeta primers and 13 Jbeta primers. Here immunoSEQ multiplex PCR was the method, and the copy in TCRdb shows in-frame clones only, minus some. The repertoire holds approximately 190,000 clones, with about 81% as singletons. The sample comprised PBMCs. All receptors come from a woman aged 18-29 years in good health and CMV-seronegative.

The gene calls are TRBV30 and TRBJ2-2; 7 bases are a match to TRBD1. The V segment lost 5 bases and the J segment 1 base; nucleotides outside the gene matches: 4. CDR3 length equals 14 residues. Looked up from germline, CDR1 is GTSNPN and CDR2 is SVGIG (reference sequence). This CDR3 is CAWWTGENTGELFF. Here the CDR3 DNA reads TGTGCCTGGTGGACAGGCGAGAACACCGGGGAGCTGTTTTTT.

The CDR3 DNA reads as TGCGCCAGCAGCTTGGCGGGTAGGTCACCCCTCCACTTT. Its protein product is CASSLAGRSPLHF. The chain combines TRBV5-1 with TRBJ1-6; unclear D gene. The V end was cut by 0 bases, the J end by 10 bases, with 8 bases between. The germline V gene has CDR1 SGHRS and CDR2 YFSETQ. The CDR3 covers 13 residues.

This clone has a handful of counts. The CDR3 nucleotides read TGCGCCAGCAGCTTGGCGGGGGTCGGCACTGAAGCTTTCTTT. Protein: CASSLAGVGTEAFF. The rearrangement uses TRBV5-1 and TRBJ1-1; tentatively, D is TRBD1 (5 bases). Trimming stripped 0 bases from V and 4 bases from J, with 10 bases between. Germline CDR1 is SGHRS and CDR2 is YFSETQ. This CDR3 has 14 amino acids.

The rearrangement joins TRBV4-1 to TRBJ2-3, with TRBD2 matching 7 bases. The V gene end was trimmed by 3 bases and the J gene end by 5 bases; junction bases not matched to a gene: 8. This CDR3 has 15 amino acids. Germline CDR1 and CDR2: MGHRA and YSYEKL. The DNA of the CDR3 is TGCGCCAGCAGCCAGGGGTGGGGGGGAGTAGATACGCAGTATTTT. This encodes CASSQGWGGVDTQYF.

The genes are TRBV6-5 and TRBJ1-5, with 9 positions matching TRBD1. The CDR3 covers 15 residues. V trimming: 4 bases; J trimming: 5 bases; junction bases outside the gene matches: 6. Germline CDR1 reads MNHEY; CDR2 reads SVGAGI. Here the CDR3 reads CASSSLQGADQPQHF. The CDR3 DNA reads as TGTGCCAGCAGTTCCCTACAGGGGGCGGATCAGCCCCAGCATTTT.

J is TRBJ2-2 and V is TRBV23-1, with a tentative D call TRBD1 (6 bases). TRBV23-1 is an open reading frame, and its role is uncertain. The CDR3 is made up of 15 amino acids. The V end lost 1 base, the J end lost 3 bases, and 9 bases lay between the germline ends. CDR3 loop: CASSQLGGDTGELFF. As DNA, the CDR3 is TGCGCCAGCAGTCAATTAGGGGGTGACACCGGGGAGCTGTTTTTT.

This rearrangement joins TRBV7-9 to TRBJ2-1; possibly TRBD2 for D (6 bases). Trimming shortened V by 6 bases and J by 5 bases, and 14 bases separated the two germline ends. The CDR3 has 14 residues. The germline V gene has CDR1 SEHNR and CDR2 FQNEAQ (reference sequence). The CDR3 region is CASRSTRDNNEQFF. CDR3 nucleotides: TGTGCCAGCAGGTCGACTAGAGACAACAATGAGCAGTTCTTC.

This rearrangement joins TRBV7-9 to TRBJ2-3, with D hard to call. The ends were cut back, 4 bases at V and 9 bases at J, with 11 bases in the middle. Germline V lookup: CDR1 SEHNR, CDR2 FQNEAQ (reference sequence). CDR3 length equals 12 residues. The DNA of the CDR3 is TGTGCCAGCAGCTCCGGTTTGGTAACGCAGTATTTT. Translation: CASSSGLVTQYF.

The chain combines TRBV30 with TRBJ2-5; 9 bases map to TRBD1. The CDR3 is 13 residues long. CDR1 is GTSNPN and CDR2 is SVGIG in the germline V gene (reference sequence). V lost 4 bases to trimming and J lost 6 bases; unmatched junction nucleotides: 6. The CDR3 DNA reads TGTGCCTGGATTTCCGACAGGGGGAAGACCCAGTACTTC. Translating gives CAWISDRGKTQYF.

This clone occurred once. The gene calls are TRBV9 and TRBJ1-2; 9 bases match TRBD1. There are 15 residues in the CDR3. Germline V gives CDR1 SGDLS, CDR2 YYNGEE. V shed 0 bases, J shed 4 bases, and the junction held 4 bases outside the gene matches. CDR3 bases: TGTGCCAGCAGCGTAGCTATGACAGGGGGCTATGGCTACACCTTC. It translates to CASSVAMTGGYGYTF.

The genes are TRBV7-9 and TRBJ2-2; no reliable D call. The length of the CDR3 is 16 residues. The V end lost 5 bases, the J end lost 3 bases, and 16 bases lay between the germline ends. CDR1 is SEHNR, CDR2 FQNEAQ, per germline (reference sequence). CDR3 region: CASSASGNRDTGELFF. CDR3 DNA sequence: TGTGCCAGCAGCGCCTCCGGAAACAGAGACACCGGGGAGCTGTTTTTT.

The CDR3 sequence: CASRESSDSPLHF. CDR3 DNA sequence: TGTGCCAGCAGGGAAAGTTCGGATTCACCCCTCCACTTT. V is TRBV6-1 and J is TRBJ1-6; D not resolved. The CDR3 has 13 residues. The V and J ends lost 6 bases and 8 bases respectively, with 11 bases between them. CDR1 is MNHNS, CDR2 SASEGT, per germline.

The chain recombines TRBV6-1 with TRBJ1-1; 10 bases agree with TRBD1. J was trimmed by 1 base and V by 4 bases; bases with no gene match: 3. This CDR3 has 15 amino acids. From germline, CDR1 is MNHNS and CDR2 SASEGT. The DNA of the CDR3 is TGTGCCAGCAGTGTGGGACAGGGGTCGAACACTGAAGCTTTCTTT. Its translation: CASSVGQGSNTEAFF.

The chain couples TRBV27 to TRBJ2-7, with D maybe TRBD1 (6 bases). The CDR3 has 14 residues. CDR1 MNHEY and CDR2 SMNVEV come from the germline V gene (reference sequence). Deletions cut 4 bases from V and 3 bases from J, with 13 bases between. The CDR3 DNA sequence: TGTGCCAGCAGTTCAGGGGCGGTGAACTACGAGCAGTACTTC. It yields the protein CASSSGAVNYEQYF.

This clone was detected a few times. The chain employs TRBV10-1 and TRBJ2-4; D is ambiguous. The germline gives CDR1 WNHNN, CDR2 SYGVQD (reference sequence). The V gene lost 2 bases and the J gene lost 0 bases, with 5 bases spanning the gap. The CDR3 runs 14 residues. The CDR3 DNA reads TGCGCCAGCAGTGAGGCGTTAGCCAAAAACATTCAGTACTTC. The encoded protein is CASSEALAKNIQYF.

The rearrangement links TRBV7-9 to TRBJ1-5; weak D call: TRBD1 (5 bases). CDR3 length: 14 residues. The V and J ends lost 2 bases and 6 bases respectively, with 11 bases between them. Germline CDR1 SEHNR, CDR2 FQNEAQ (reference sequence). CDR3 bases: TGTGCCAGCAGCTTATCAGGGAGGAGTCAGCCCCAGCATTTT. It specifies CASSLSGRSQPQHF.

This clone was picked up a small number of times. The chain has TRBV12-5 and TRBJ2-6; a weak D match, TRBD1 (6 bases). The CDR3 covers 17 residues. Deletions cut 3 bases from V and 0 bases from J, with 12 bases between. CDR1 LGHNT and CDR2 FRNRAP come from the germline V gene. The CDR3 is CASGFRTDDSGANVLTF. The CDR3 bases are TGTGCTAGTGGTTTCAGGACAGATGACTCTGGGGCCAACGTCCTGACTTTC.

V gene TRBV6-5 combines with J gene TRBJ2-5; 7 bases are shared with TRBD2. Trimming at V came to 9 bases and at J to 11 bases, leaving 9 bases not matched to a gene. Germline lookup yields CDR1 MNHEY and CDR2 SVGAGI. The CDR3 loop spans 11 amino acids. CDR3 in DNA: TGTGCCAGTAGAGCACGGGAGGAGCAGTACTTC. This codes for CASRAREEQYF.

The J gene is TRBJ1-4, the V gene TRBV11-1; unclear D gene. CDR3 length equals 17 residues. Germline CDR1 reads SGHAT; CDR2 reads FQDESV (reference sequence). Trimming took off 2 bases at V and 0 bases at J, with 13 bases between the two ends. The CDR3 spells CASSLLTPGATNEKLFF. The CDR3 DNA reads as TGTGCCAGCAGCTTACTTACCCCCGGAGCAACTAATGAAAAACTGTTTTTT.

This sequence joins TRBV27 and TRBJ2-4; D unclear. This CDR3 has 12 residues. V lost 7 bases and J 4 bases, leaving 8 bases between the germline ends. Germline V gene lookup returns CDR1 MNHEY and CDR2 SMNVEV (reference sequence). For the CDR3, the DNA is TGTGCCAGCACTAACGCAAAAAACATTCAGTACTTC. Protein sequence: CASTNAKNIQYF.

As regards this clone: In the same sample, other DNA sequences code for this CDR3. The genes are TRBV28 and TRBJ1-1; D is unclear. V lost 1 base and J 0 bases, leaving 3 bases between the germline ends. Germline-derived CDR1 and CDR2 are MDHEN and SYDVKM. The CDR3 length is 13 residues. This chain's CDR3 is CASSLSVNTEAFF. The CDR3 bases are TGTGCCAGCAGTTTATCAGTGAACACTGAAGCTTTCTTT.

A single count supports this clone. This sequence joins TRBV2 and TRBJ2-3; 8 bases are a match to TRBD2. The trim removed 7 bases at V and 2 bases at J, leaving 5 bases unmatched. CDR3 length equals 14 residues. In germline, CDR1 is SNHLY, CDR2 FYNNEI. The CDR3 spells CASILAGNTDTQYF. DNA of the CDR3: TGTGCCAGCATCTTAGCGGGGAACACAGATACGCAGTATTTT. The whole variable domain, remainder taken from reference TRBV2 and TRBJ2-3, is EPEVTQTPSHQVTQMGQEVILRCVPISNHLYFYWYRQILGQKVEFLVSFYNNEISEKSEIFDDQFSVERPDGSNFTLKIRSTKLEDSAMYFCASILAGNTDTQYFGPGTRLTVL.

V and J are TRBV29-1 and TRBJ2-5; tentatively, D is TRBD2 (5 bases). The germline V gene has CDR1 SQVTM and CDR2 ANQGSEA. The length of the CDR3 is 15 residues. Trimming removed 3 bases at V and 5 bases at J, with 19 bases between. The CDR3 coding sequence is TGCAGCGTTGATTCAGGACTTGGGAGTAAGGAGACCCAGTACTTC. It yields the protein CSVDSGLGSKETQYF.

The V call is TRBV30, the J call TRBJ1-1, with D perhaps TRBD1 (6 bases). The CDR3 spans 13 residues. Germline V CDR1 and CDR2: GTSNPN, SVGIG (reference sequence). Trimming pared 0 bases from V and 4 bases from J, leaving 9 bases between. CDR3 sequence reads: CAWSVLGGTEAFF. As DNA, the CDR3 is TGTGCCTGGAGTGTACTAGGGGGCACTGAAGCTTTCTTT.

The chain recombines TRBV9 with TRBJ1-1; 8 nucleotides line up with TRBD1. The trim removed 0 bases at V and 6 bases at J, leaving 1 base unmatched. Germline values: CDR1 SGDLS, CDR2 YYNGEE. The CDR3 is 13 residues long. The CDR3 DNA reads as TGTGCCAGCAGCGTAGTACAGGGGGCTGAAGCTTTCTTT. Amino acids: CASSVVQGAEAFF.